This TCR beta chain is drawn from a study of cytomegalovirus exposure and HLA in healthy donors. The overall study: HLA-typed donors contributed 65 million to 85 million unique TCRs, which were held in an early data release. Notes on the study in general: Reportedly, HLA-A and HLA-B alleles of most subjects were accurately predicted from TCR beta. The authors listed some 150 TCR beta chains as cytomegalovirus-associated.

Comment on this clone: Its specificity is not known.

This PCR relied on a set of 60 Vbeta primers and 13 Jbeta primers. As handled by the study authors: Counted up in a later analysis, unique TCR beta chains came to approximately 83 million, with around 9.9 million shared. Clones were sequenced by immunoSEQ multiplex PCR, and TCRdb holds only the in-frame ones, with some missing. V, J and clone size were drawn from that table, and D and trimming were deduced from the DNA. Here the sample spans 150,000 to 200,000 clones, around 81% being singletons. This CDR3 is built from 14 residues. Germline CDR1 reads SNHLY; CDR2 reads FYNNEI. The ends were cut back, 4 bases at V and 3 bases at J, with 10 bases in the middle.

The rearrangement uses TRBV2 and TRBJ2-1; possible D gene TRBD2, 6 bases. Material: PBMCs. This clonotype was obtained from a woman aged 45 to 65 in good health and CMV-seronegative. Here the CDR3 DNA reads TGTGCCAGCAGTGTGGGCGGGGTCTACAATGAGCAGTTCTTC. This sequence encodes CASSVGGVYNEQFF.